The 31 T cell receptor beta chains listed next were all sequenced from one sample in a study of early T cells in non-severe SARS-CoV-2 infection. TCRdb re-analysed the 5' RACE reads in MiXCR, keeping a single row per CDR3 protein. In the table there are about 63,000 distinct CDR3 sequences, 10% to 15% of which are singletons. The sequencing input was whole blood. The receptor source for this set is an adult who was a healthcare worker with PCR-confirmed SARS-CoV-2 infection or an uninfected control (not recorded which).

This clonotype was counted a few times. V and J are TRBV28 and TRBJ2-7; D uncertain. Germline V gene sequence: CDR1 MDHEN, CDR2 SYDVKM. The V gene lost 2 bases and the J gene lost 1 base, with 12 bases spanning the gap. The CDR3 is made up of 15 amino acids. Here the CDR3 reads CASSLLTASSYEQYF. The CDR3 DNA follows: TGTGCCAGCAGTTTACTAACGGCCTCTTCCTACGAGCAGTACTTC.

The chain uses TRBV4-3 and TRBJ2-1; 7 bases are shared with TRBD2. Germline values: CDR1 LGHNA, CDR2 YSLEER. V shed 0 bases, J shed 8 bases, and the junction held 1 base outside the gene matches. The CDR3 has 13 residues. CDR3 DNA: TGCGCCAGCAGCCAAGAACGGGGGGATGAGCAGTTCTTC. Its translation: CASSQERGDEQFF.

This clonotype occurred many times. The chain is built from TRBV11-2 and TRBJ1-2, with 9 bases aligning to TRBD1. CDR3 length: 14 amino acids. Trimming removed 3 bases from V and 6 bases from J; junction bases left unmatched: 5. Germline CDR1 reads SGHAT; CDR2 reads FQNNGV. The CDR3 DNA sequence: TGTGCCAGCAGCTTCCGGGACAGGGAGGATGGCTACACCTTC. This sequence encodes CASSFRDREDGYTF. The full variable domain, with the rest looked up from reference TRBV11-2 and TRBJ1-2, is EAGVAQSPRYKIIEKRQSVAFWCNPISGHATLYWYQQILGQGPKLLIQFQNNGVVDDSQLPKDRFSAERLKGVDSTLKIQPAKLEDSAVYLCASSFRDREDGYTFGSGTRLTVV.

This clonotype was observed at least ten times. The gene calls are TRBV6-1 and TRBJ2-3; 10 bases match TRBD2. Trimming took 4 bases from V and 1 from J; bases not matched to a gene: 2. From germline, CDR1 is MNHNS and CDR2 SASEGT. The CDR3 sequence is 15 residues long. CDR3 region: CASSGLAGGTDTQYF. CDR3 nucleotides: TGTGCCAGCAGTGGCCTAGCGGGGGGCACAGATACGCAGTATTTT.

Ten or more counts support this clonotype. J is TRBJ2-2 and V is TRBV11-1, with a tentative D call TRBD1 (6 bases). The CDR3 consists of 17 residues. The germline V gene encodes CDR1 SGHAT and CDR2 FQDESV (reference sequence). V dropped 3 bases and J dropped 0 bases, with 14 bases sitting between them. The CDR3 loop reads CASSLAPGHPNTGELFF. In nucleotides, the CDR3 is TGTGCCAGCAGCTTGGCCCCGGGACATCCGAACACCGGGGAGCTGTTTTTT.

The chain links TRBV5-1 to TRBJ2-1, with a weak D call TRBD1 (6 bases). The germline V gene encodes CDR1 SGHRS and CDR2 YFSETQ. The CDR3 is 15 residues long. V lost 0 bases, J lost 9 bases, and 16 bases lay in between. CDR3: CASSLDGQGNGEQFF. CDR3 DNA: TGCGCCAGCAGCTTGGATGGGCAGGGGAACGGTGAGCAGTTCTTC. The complete variable domain, with remaining parts taken from reference TRBV5-1 and TRBJ2-1, reads KAGVTQTPRYLIKTRGQQVTLSCSPISGHRSVSWYQQTPGQGLQFLFEYFSETQRNKGNFPGRFSGRQFSNSRSEMNVSTLELGDSALYLCASSLDGQGNGEQFFGPGTRLTVL.

The genes are TRBV12-3 or TRBV12-4 and TRBJ2-5; 10 bases align to TRBD1. Germline trimming cut 5 bases from V and 2 bases from J; bases unmatched to any gene: 2. The CDR3 covers 14 residues. The DNA of the CDR3 is TGTGCCAGCAGTGGGACAGGGGTTCAAGAGACCCAGTACTTC. It codes for CASSGTGVQETQYF.

This clonotype was recorded many times. The V call is TRBV12-3 or TRBV12-4, the J call TRBJ2-7; 8 bases line up with TRBD2. This CDR3 is 12 amino acids long. The junction had 5 bases not matched to a gene; V was cut back by 6 bases and J by 7 bases. The DNA of the CDR3 is TGTGCCAGCAGCACTAGCGGAGGGGAGCAGTACTTC. This sequence encodes CASSTSGGEQYF.

This clonotype was detected only a few times. V usage is TRBV5-6 and J usage is TRBJ2-1; D remains ambiguous. Germline CDR1 SGHDT, CDR2 YYEEEE. CDR3 length equals 13 residues. The germline V and J ends were trimmed by 0 bases and 7 bases, with 8 bases remaining between them. The CDR3 DNA reads as TGTGCCAGCAGCTTGGTTAATGGGAATGAGCAGTTCTTC. Translating gives CASSLVNGNEQFF.

The V and J genes are TRBV12-3 or TRBV12-4 and TRBJ1-2, with D unresolved. V was cut by 1 base and J by 8 bases, with 17 bases left in between. CDR3 length: 15 amino acids. The CDR3 reads CASSLGVESSRGYTF. CDR3 sequence (DNA): TGTGCCAGCAGTTTAGGGGTGGAAAGCTCTCGAGGCTACACCTTC.

This clonotype was counted many times. The genes are TRBV2 and TRBJ2-5, with 7 bases identical to TRBD1. This CDR3 contains 13 residues. The V gene's germline CDR1 is SNHLY and CDR2 FYNNEI. V lost 7 bases and J lost 3; bases outside the gene matches: 5. CDR3 DNA: TGTGCCAGCACTCCCGGGACAGAAGAGACCCAGTACTTC. Residues: CASTPGTEETQYF.

This clonotype was seen ten or more times. This chain connects TRBV29-1 to TRBJ1-1; 7 bases are a match to TRBD1. The V segment lost 4 bases and the J segment 3 bases; nucleotides outside the gene matches: 5. Germline CDR1 is SQVTM and CDR2 is ANQGSEA. The CDR3 contains 13 residues. The CDR3 loop reads CSVGQGGHTEAFF. The CDR3 bases are TGCAGCGTTGGACAGGGAGGGCACACTGAAGCTTTCTTT. The entire variable domain, with the rest obtained from reference TRBV29-1 and TRBJ1-1, is as follows: SAVISQKPSRDICQRGTSLTIQCQVDSQVTMMFWYRQQPGQSLTLIATANQGSEATYESGFVIDKFPISRPNLTFSTLTVSNMSPEDSSIYLCSVGQGGHTEAFFGQGTRLTVV.

Many counts were recorded for this clonotype. The rearrangement uses TRBV4-3 and TRBJ1-1, with unresolved D. Germline CDR1 and CDR2: LGHNA and YSLEER. V lost 0 bases and J 4 bases, leaving 15 bases between the germline ends. CDR3 length equals 16 residues. CDR3 sequence reads: CASSQDSGSWGTEAFF. The CDR3 DNA is TGCGCCAGCAGCCAAGATTCGGGCAGCTGGGGCACTGAAGCTTTCTTT.

This clonotype came up many times. The V call is TRBV6-6, the J call TRBJ2-7; TRBD1 matches at 11 bases. The germline V gene has CDR1 MNHNY and CDR2 SVGAGI (reference sequence). V lost 11 bases to trimming and J lost 5 bases; unmatched junction nucleotides: 11. The CDR3 runs 14 residues. DNA for the CDR3: TGTGCCTCAGCAAGCGGGACAGGGGGGCACGAGCAGTACTTC. Its protein product is CASASGTGGHEQYF.

The J gene is TRBJ2-7, the V gene TRBV21-1; TRBD2, as called in the table, went unchecked against the DNA. TRBV21-1 is a known pseudogene. The CDR3 is 13 amino acids. CDR3 sequence: CASSLASDYEQYF. CDR3 DNA: TGTGCCAGCAGCCTAGCATCGGATTACGAGCAGTACTTC.

V gene TRBV6-5 combines with J gene TRBJ1-3; a possible D gene is TRBD1 (5 bases). The germline V gene encodes CDR1 MNHEY and CDR2 SVGAGI. This CDR3 has 13 residues. V lost 5 bases and J lost 8, with 13 bases in between. In DNA form, the CDR3 reads TGTGCCAGCAGTCCTCAGGGTCAGCACACCATATATTTT. Translating gives CASSPQGQHTIYF.

This clonotype has ten or more counts. The chain employs TRBV10-1 and TRBJ2-7; 9 positions match TRBD1. Unmatched junction bases numbered 4, after V lost 6 bases and J lost 1 base. CDR1 and CDR2 from the germline V gene are WNHNN and SYGVQD (reference sequence). This CDR3 has 14 amino acids. Here the CDR3 DNA reads TGCGCCAGCAGCTCCGGGACAGGGTCCTACGAGCAGTACTTC. Its protein is CASSSGTGSYEQYF.

This clonotype was recorded a few times. The V and J genes are TRBV6-4 and TRBJ2-3; 9 bases match TRBD2. With V trimmed by 3 bases and J by 5 bases, 3 bases remained unmatched. The germline gives CDR1 MRHNA, CDR2 SNTAGT. The CDR3 extends over 14 amino acids. The CDR3 loop is CASSERGGQDTQYF. CDR3 nucleotides: TGTGCCAGCAGTGAGCGGGGGGGCCAAGATACGCAGTATTTT.

This clonotype was picked up many times. A much bigger clone sits one base away, suggesting this may be a read error. The chain is built from TRBV4-1 and TRBJ2-1, with D perhaps TRBD2 (6 bases). Trimming stripped 0 bases from V and 6 bases from J, with 18 bases between. The length of the CDR3 is 17 residues. Germline CDR1 MGHRA, CDR2 YSYEKL. CDR3 protein: CASSQDFSGDSRNEQFF. For the CDR3, the DNA is TGCGCCAGCAGCCAAGATTTTAGCGGCGATAGCCGCAATGAGCAGTTCTTC.

The V call is TRBV12-3 or TRBV12-4, the J call TRBJ1-4; 7 bases match TRBD1. This CDR3 has 14 residues. J gave up 8 bases and V 2 bases, and 5 bases lay outside the gene matches. The CDR3 reads CASSLNRGEEKLFF. DNA for the CDR3: TGTGCCAGCAGTTTAAACAGGGGAGAAGAAAAACTGTTTTTT.

This clonotype was recorded many times. The V call is TRBV5-1, the J call TRBJ2-3; perhaps TRBD2 as D (6 bases). From germline, CDR1 is SGHRS and CDR2 YFSETQ. The CDR3 contains 15 residues. V lost 5 bases to trimming and J lost 1 base, with 14 bases between them. The CDR3 DNA is TGCGCCAGCAGTAAGGGACTCCCCCGCACAGATACGCAGTATTTT. This encodes CASSKGLPRTDTQYF.

The table lists this clonotype with many counts. J is TRBJ2-3 and V is TRBV18; D uncertain. V shed 2 bases and J shed 0 bases, with 6 bases lying between them. Germline CDR1 KGHSH, CDR2 LQKENI. The CDR3 runs 14 residues. The CDR3 sequence is CASSPSASTDTQYF. DNA of the CDR3: TGTGCCAGCTCACCAAGCGCGAGCACAGATACGCAGTATTTT.

This clonotype has at least ten counts. CDR3 nucleotide sequence: TGTGCCAGCACTCAAAAGGGACAGCCGAACACTGAAGCTTTCTTT. It codes for CASTQKGQPNTEAFF. The chain joins TRBV12-3 or TRBV12-4 to TRBJ1-1; 7 bases match TRBD1. Germline trimming cut 7 bases from V and 1 base from J; bases unmatched to any gene: 9. This CDR3 is built from 15 residues.

This clonotype appeared many times. V and J are TRBV7-2 and TRBJ2-4; tentatively, D is TRBD1 (5 bases). CDR3 size: 15 residues. V gave up 0 bases and J gave up 6 bases, with 12 bases separating them. Germline assignment: CDR1 SGHTA and CDR2 FQGNSA. Here the CDR3 DNA reads TGTGCCAGCAGCTTAGCTGCGGACCAGGGAAACATTCAGTACTTC. Translation gives CASSLAADQGNIQYF.

CDR3 in DNA: TGTGCCATCAGTGAGTCGGAGGGAGTCACAGATACGCAGTATTTT. Residues: CAISESEGVTDTQYF. This rearrangement joins TRBV10-3 to TRBJ2-3, with a weak D call TRBD2 (6 bases). CDR3 size: 15 residues. Trimming stripped 0 bases from V and 2 bases from J, with 9 bases between. The germline gives CDR1 ENHRY, CDR2 SYGVKD.

The sample holds a few counts of this clonotype. The chain employs TRBV12-3 or TRBV12-4 and TRBJ2-1; 9 nucleotides align to TRBD1. The CDR3 consists of 15 residues. Trimming removed 6 bases from V and 9 bases from J; junction bases left unmatched: 12. CDR3 region: CASSGRMATGGEQFF. Here the CDR3 DNA reads TGTGCCAGCAGCGGAAGGATGGCGACAGGGGGTGAGCAGTTCTTC.

This clonotype turned up a few times. An end of the junction does not agree with germline; a read error may underlie this. The chain is built from TRBV7-7 and TRBJ2-1; either TRBD1 or TRBD2 may fit D (5 bases each). This CDR3 spans 14 amino acids. Germline V CDR1 and CDR2: SSHAT, FNYEAQ (reference sequence). CDR3 coding DNA: TGTGCTAGCAGCCCCCGGGACGGAAACAATGAGCAGTTCTTC. It encodes CASSPRDGNNEQFF.

The rearrangement links TRBV7-6 to TRBJ2-1; possible D gene TRBD2, 5 bases. The CDR3 has 15 residues. V was cut by 1 base and J by 9 bases, with 16 bases left in between. The V gene's germline CDR1 is SGHVS and CDR2 FNYEAQ. The CDR3 loop reads CASSLESASRGEQFF. DNA of the CDR3: TGTGCCAGCAGCTTAGAATCTGCTAGCCGGGGTGAGCAGTTCTTC.

This clonotype was counted ten times or more. The rearrangement links TRBV20-1 to TRBJ2-3, with 15 bases lining up with TRBD2. V shed 4 bases, J shed 6 bases, and the junction held 5 bases outside the gene matches. Germline V CDR1 and CDR2: DFQATT, SNEGSKA (reference sequence). The CDR3 totals 15 residues. The CDR3 sequence: CSANSGTSGGDTQYF. DNA of the CDR3: TGCAGTGCTAATTCCGGGACTAGCGGGGGGGATACGCAGTATTTT.

This clonotype was observed many times. The chain's CDR3 is CASSSGGRGTGELFF. The CDR3 DNA follows: TGTGCCAGCAGTTCCGGGGGCCGCGGCACCGGGGAGCTGTTTTTT. J is TRBJ2-2 and V is TRBV6-2 or TRBV6-3, with D perhaps TRBD1 or TRBD2 (6 bases each). Per germline, CDR1 MNHEY and CDR2 SVGEGT. Between the trimmed V and J ends, which lost 4 bases and 4 bases, there was a span of 13 bases. This CDR3 is 15 amino acids long.

Only a few counts were recorded for this clonotype. The chain carries TRBV6-5 and TRBJ2-1; possibly TRBD1 for D (7 bases). The CDR3 has 13 residues. The germline V gene has CDR1 MNHEY and CDR2 SVGAGI. V dropped 4 bases and J dropped 8 bases, with 12 bases sitting between them. CDR3 loop: CASSLFRGDEQFF. CDR3 DNA: TGTGCCAGCAGTTTATTCAGGGGGGATGAGCAGTTCTTC.